Following are 21 T cell receptor beta chains from one sample sequenced in a study of control samples from healthy donors and cancer patients. TCRdb's copy holds only in-frame clones and misses some; the assay was immunoSEQ multiplex PCR. The sample shows 70,000 to 95,000 clones, approximately 90% of them seen only once. The sample was blood. All receptors derive from a woman aged 25 to 39 in good health.

For this clone: Other DNA sequences from this sample encode an identical CDR3 as well. The rearrangement uses TRBV3-1 (or the pseudogene TRBV3-2) and TRBJ2-7; no definite D call. The CDR3 is made up of 14 amino acids. Germline V CDR1 and CDR2: LGHDT, YNNKEL (reference sequence). With 1 base removed from V and 5 bases from J, the gap between germline ends came to 12 bases. CDR3 loop: CASSQGARSNEQYF. CDR3 coding DNA: TGTGCCAGCAGCCAAGGTGCTAGGAGCAACGAGCAGTACTTC.

This clone was recorded only once. The V gene is TRBV19, the J gene TRBJ2-6; tentatively, D is TRBD2 (7 bases). The CDR3 spans 16 residues. V was shortened by 4 bases and J by 4 bases, with 14 bases between the two germline ends. The germline V gene has CDR1 LNHDA and CDR2 SQIVND (reference sequence). CDR3 sequence reads: CASSRGGATGANVLTF. CDR3 nucleotide sequence: TGTGCCAGTAGTAGGGGGGGCGCCACCGGGGCCAACGTCCTGACTTTC.

This chain connects TRBV6-6 to TRBJ1-3; no clear D. V was cut by 2 bases and J by 6 bases, with 11 bases left in between. CDR3 length: 14 residues. Germline V gene lookup returns CDR1 MNHNY and CDR2 SVGAGI (reference sequence). This CDR3 is CASSYKQFQNTIYF. The DNA for the CDR3 is TGTGCCAGCAGTTACAAGCAGTTCCAAAACACCATATATTTT.

Written as DNA, the CDR3 is TGTGCCAGCAGTTCCAGGACTAGCGGGGCAGATACGCAGTATTTT. Translation gives CASSSRTSGADTQYF. This rearrangement joins TRBV27 to TRBJ2-3; TRBD2 aligns across 12 bases. Trimming cost V 4 bases and J 4 bases; bases outside gene matches: 3. This CDR3 contains 15 residues. Per the germline V gene, CDR1 is MNHEY and CDR2 is SMNVEV (reference sequence).

This clone was seen once. The V call is TRBV12-3 or TRBV12-4, the J call TRBJ2-5; maybe TRBD1 (6 bases). The CDR3 is made up of 13 amino acids. V lost 4 bases, J lost 2 bases, and 8 bases lay in between. The chain's CDR3 is CASSSGTQETQYF. CDR3 DNA: TGTGCCAGCAGTTCAGGGACACAAGAGACCCAGTACTTC.

The chain recombines TRBV6-1 with TRBJ1-4, with D perhaps TRBD1 (5 bases). The V end was cut by 3 bases, the J end by 12 bases, with 17 bases between. The CDR3 is 14 residues long. From germline, CDR1 is MNHNS and CDR2 SASEGT. The CDR3, as DNA: TGTGCCAGCAGTGAGGGGGTGGGGAGCGCGGAACTGTTTTTT. This sequence encodes CASSEGVGSAELFF.

The rearrangement links TRBV4-2 to TRBJ1-5; D might be TRBD1 (5 bases). Looked up from germline, CDR1 is LGHNA and CDR2 is YNFKEQ. The CDR3 is 16 residues long. Trimming removed 2 bases from V and 4 bases from J, with 15 bases in between. The CDR3 DNA sequence: TGTGCCAGCAGCCAAACGGTCCAGGGCCTTAATCAGCCCCAGCATTTT. It specifies CASSQTVQGLNQPQHF.

The rearrangement uses TRBV28 and TRBJ2-5; TRBD1 matches 10 bases. The ends lost 6 bases at V and 5 bases at J; junction bases unmatched: 12. Per the germline V gene, CDR1 is MDHEN and CDR2 is SYDVKM. The CDR3 is 16 residues long. CDR3 DNA sequence: TGTGCCAGCAGGCGGATCGGACAGGGGGTGGGGGAGACCCAGTACTTC. Its protein is CASRRIGQGVGETQYF.

This rearrangement joins TRBV11-2 to TRBJ2-7; a possible D gene is TRBD2 (6 bases). This CDR3 is 14 amino acids long. CDR1 is SGHAT and CDR2 is FQNNGV in the germline V gene. V was pared by 2 bases and J by 4 bases, with 12 bases between. In nucleotides, the CDR3 is TGTGCCAGCAGCTTATCGGACGCGGGATACGAGCAGTACTTC. Its protein is CASSLSDAGYEQYF.

This clone was observed a single time. This rearrangement joins TRBV4-1 to TRBJ2-2; TRBD2 agrees at 8 bases. The CDR3 contains 13 residues. CDR1 is MGHRA and CDR2 is YSYEKL in the germline V gene. V was clipped by 5 bases and J by 5 bases; unmatched bases: 1. CDR3 region: CASSLAGTGELFF. As DNA, the CDR3 is TGCGCCAGCAGCTTAGCGGGGACCGGGGAGCTGTTTTTT.

This clone appeared a single time. At the DNA level, this CDR3 is encoded by other sequences in the same sample as well. This chain's CDR3 is CASSQQGALNTEAFF. Here the CDR3 DNA reads TGTGCCAGCAGCCAACAGGGGGCCCTTAACACTGAAGCTTTCTTT. The V gene is TRBV14, the J gene TRBJ1-1; 8 bases agree with TRBD1. Germline V lookup: CDR1 SGHDN, CDR2 FVKESK. CDR3 length: 15 residues. V lost 2 bases to trimming and J lost 2 bases; unmatched junction nucleotides: 4.

This clone was seen a single time. V usage is TRBV12-3 or TRBV12-4 and J usage is TRBJ1-4, with 10 bases fitting TRBD1. The length of the CDR3 is 13 residues. The J segment lost 7 bases and the V segment lost 8 bases, leaving 4 bases of the junction unmatched. CDR3 loop: CASRWTGGEKLFF. In DNA, the CDR3 is TGTGCCAGCCGCTGGACAGGGGGTGAAAAACTGTTTTTT.

V and J are TRBV7-3 and TRBJ2-5; no clear D. Deletions cut 2 bases from V and 5 bases from J, with 15 bases between. Germline CDR1 and CDR2: SGHTA and FQGTGA. The CDR3 spans 15 residues. CDR3 nucleotide sequence: TGTGCCAGCAGCTTACGCCCCGCAGGTCCGGAGACCCAGTACTTC. Its translation is CASSLRPAGPETQYF.

The rearrangement joins TRBV5-1 to TRBJ1-5, with D hard to call. CDR1 SGHRS and CDR2 YFSETQ come from the germline V gene. The CDR3 is 15 amino acids. V lost 0 bases and J 4 bases, leaving 11 bases between the germline ends. CDR3 DNA: TGCGCCAGCAGCTTGGGGGGATTGGGGAATCAGCCCCAGCATTTT. As protein: CASSLGGLGNQPQHF.

The chain links TRBV6-5 to TRBJ2-1, with D unresolved. This CDR3 contains 14 residues. The V and J ends lost 5 bases and 3 bases respectively, with 11 bases between them. The V gene's germline CDR1 is MNHEY and CDR2 SVGAGI. As DNA, the CDR3 is TGTGCCAGCAGTACCCCGACTCACTACAATGAGCAGTTCTTC. Its translation: CASSTPTHYNEQFF.

Only one count was recorded for this clone. The rearrangement uses TRBV6-2 or TRBV6-3 and TRBJ2-6; 9 bases match TRBD1. In germline, CDR1 is MNHEY, CDR2 SVGEGT. The CDR3 loop spans 19 amino acids. Trimming cost V 4 bases and J 3 bases; bases outside gene matches: 13. The CDR3 region has the DNA TGTGCCAGCAGTTCGGTGTCCCGGGACAGGGATTTTGGGGCCAACGTCCTGACTTTC. It specifies CASSSVSRDRDFGANVLTF.

The chain employs TRBV9 and TRBJ2-1; 11 nucleotides line up with TRBD2. Germline V gene data show CDR1 as SGDLS and CDR2 as YYNGEE. This CDR3 contains 17 residues. The ends lost 0 bases at V and 0 bases at J; junction bases unmatched: 2. The DNA of the CDR3 is TGTGCCAGCAGCGTAGTAGCGGGGGGGGGCTCCTACAATGAGCAGTTCTTC. This codes for CASSVVAGGGSYNEQFF.

This rearrangement joins TRBV6-1 to TRBJ1-1; D ambiguous. V was cut by 4 bases and J by 1 base, with 16 bases left in between. CDR3 length: 16 residues. The germline gives CDR1 MNHNS, CDR2 SASEGT. The CDR3 is CASSAATVPPNTEAFF. The CDR3 coding sequence is TGTGCCAGCAGTGCAGCAACAGTTCCCCCGAACACTGAAGCTTTCTTT.

This clone occurred once. The chain uses TRBV27 and TRBJ1-1, with D perhaps TRBD1 (6 bases). The CDR3 spans 14 residues. Germline CDR1 reads MNHEY; CDR2 reads SMNVEV (reference sequence). The germline V and J ends were trimmed by 6 bases and 5 bases, with 16 bases remaining between them. The CDR3: CASRGGQGRTEAFF. The CDR3 DNA reads as TGTGCCAGCAGGGGGGGGCAGGGTCGAACTGAAGCTTTCTTT.

The J gene is TRBJ2-7, the V gene TRBV7-9, with 8 bases lining up with TRBD1. The CDR3 contains 12 residues. V trimming: 10 bases; J trimming: 2 bases; junction bases outside the gene matches: 4. Germline V gene sequence: CDR1 SEHNR, CDR2 FQNEAQ (reference sequence). The CDR3 region is CATATGAYEQYF. CDR3 sequence (DNA): TGTGCCACCGCGACAGGGGCCTACGAGCAGTACTTC. The full variable domain, its missing parts supplied by reference TRBV7-9 and TRBJ2-7, is DTGVSQNPRHKITKRGQNVTFRCDPISEHNRLYWYRQTLGQGPEFLTYFQNEAQLEKSRLLSDRFSAERPKGSFSTLEIQRTEQGDSAMYLCATATGAYEQYFGPGTRLTVT.

The chain uses TRBV27 and TRBJ1-2, with D maybe TRBD1 (6 bases). Trimming removed 6 bases at V and 0 bases at J, with 14 bases between. The CDR3 contains 15 residues. Germline CDR1 and CDR2: MNHEY and SMNVEV (reference sequence). DNA of the CDR3: TGTGCCAGCAGCCTAATCAGGGGCTCTAACTATGGCTACACCTTC. It is translated as CASSLIRGSNYGYTF.